This TCR beta chain comes out of a study of PD-L1 blockade in urothelial cancer. Background on the study: At 3 weeks (second dose) and 6 weeks after starting treatment, blood was analyzed.

TCRdb's table, derived via immunoSEQ multiplex PCR, lists solely in-frame clones and lacks some. Of some 100,000 clones in the sample, 90% to 95% were seen once. The length of the CDR3 is 14 residues. Germline-derived CDR1 and CDR2 are KGHSH and LQKENI. Trimming left V 4 bases short and J 3 bases short, with 12 bases between. The sequence derives from a woman of 80 years or more with urothelial cancer. The source was PBMCs, collected around atezolizumab (anti-PD-L1) treatment. The chain combines TRBV18 with TRBJ1-1; D is ambiguous. The CDR3 spells CASSRVVRDTEAFF. In nucleotides, the CDR3 is TGTGCCAGCTCACGCGTAGTCCGGGACACTGAAGCTTTCTTT.